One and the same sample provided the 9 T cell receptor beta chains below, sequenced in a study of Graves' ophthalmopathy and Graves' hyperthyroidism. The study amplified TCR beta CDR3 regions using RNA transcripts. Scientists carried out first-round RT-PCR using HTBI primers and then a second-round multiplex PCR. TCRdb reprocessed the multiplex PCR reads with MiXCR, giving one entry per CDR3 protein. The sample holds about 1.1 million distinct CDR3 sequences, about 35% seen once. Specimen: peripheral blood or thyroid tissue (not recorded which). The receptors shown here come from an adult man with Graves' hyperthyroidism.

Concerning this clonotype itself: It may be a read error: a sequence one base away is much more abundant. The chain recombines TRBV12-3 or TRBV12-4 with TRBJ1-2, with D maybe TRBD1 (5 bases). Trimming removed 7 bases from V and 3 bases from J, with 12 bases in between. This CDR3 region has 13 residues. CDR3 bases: TGTGCCAGCACCCGGATAGGGGACTATGGCTACACCTTC. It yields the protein CASTRIGDYGYTF.

The CDR3 reads CSVSGGLSGANVLTF. CDR3 DNA: TGCAGCGTTTCCGGGGGTCTTAGTGGGGCCAACGTCCTGACTTTC. The J gene is TRBJ2-6, the V gene TRBV29-1; TRBD2 is a possible D gene (6 bases). The CDR3 is 15 amino acids. CDR1 and CDR2 (germline): SQVTM, ANQGSEA. V was cut by 5 bases and J by 3 bases, with 14 bases left in between. The full variable domain, its missing parts supplied by reference TRBV29-1 and TRBJ2-6, is SAVISQKPSRDICQRGTSLTIQCQVDSQVTMMFWYRQQPGQSLTLIATANQGSEATYESGFVIDKFPISRPNLTFSTLTVSNMSPEDSSIYLCSVSGGLSGANVLTFGAGSRLTVL.

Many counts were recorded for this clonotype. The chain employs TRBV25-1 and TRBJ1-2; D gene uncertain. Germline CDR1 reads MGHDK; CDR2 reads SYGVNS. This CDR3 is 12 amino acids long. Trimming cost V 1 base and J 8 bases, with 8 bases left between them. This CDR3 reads CASSEFGEGYTF. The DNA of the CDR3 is TGTGCCAGCAGTGAATTTGGGGAGGGCTACACCTTC.

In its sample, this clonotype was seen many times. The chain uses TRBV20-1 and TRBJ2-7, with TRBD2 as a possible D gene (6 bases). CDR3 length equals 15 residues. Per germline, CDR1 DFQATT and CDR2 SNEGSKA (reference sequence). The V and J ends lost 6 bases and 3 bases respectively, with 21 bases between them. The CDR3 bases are TGCAGTGCCACCCCTTCGGAGGGGAGAAACTACGAGCAGTACTTC. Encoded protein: CSATPSEGRNYEQYF.

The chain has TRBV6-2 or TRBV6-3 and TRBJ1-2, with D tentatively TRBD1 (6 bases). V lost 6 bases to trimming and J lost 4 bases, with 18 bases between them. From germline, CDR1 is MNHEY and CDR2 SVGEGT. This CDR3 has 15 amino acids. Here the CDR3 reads CASRNKAGGLYGYTF. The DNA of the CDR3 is TGTGCCAGCAGGAACAAGGCGGGGGGGCTCTATGGCTACACCTTC.

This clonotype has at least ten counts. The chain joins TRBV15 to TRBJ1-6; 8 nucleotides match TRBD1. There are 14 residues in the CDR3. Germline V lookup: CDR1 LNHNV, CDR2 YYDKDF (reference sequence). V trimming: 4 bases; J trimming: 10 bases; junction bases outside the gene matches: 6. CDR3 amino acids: CATSIQGGLSPLHF. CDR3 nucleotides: TGTGCCACCAGCATACAGGGGGGCCTATCACCCCTCCACTTT.

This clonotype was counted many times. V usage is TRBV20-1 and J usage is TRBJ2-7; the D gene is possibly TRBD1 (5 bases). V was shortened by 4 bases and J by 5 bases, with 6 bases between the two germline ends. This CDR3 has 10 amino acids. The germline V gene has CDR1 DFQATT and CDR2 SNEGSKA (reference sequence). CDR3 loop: CSATGNEQYF. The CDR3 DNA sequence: TGCAGTGCTACAGGGAACGAGCAGTACTTC.

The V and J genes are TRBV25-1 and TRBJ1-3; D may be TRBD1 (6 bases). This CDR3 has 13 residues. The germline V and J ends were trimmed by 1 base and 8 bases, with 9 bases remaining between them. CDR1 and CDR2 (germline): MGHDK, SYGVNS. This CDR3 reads CASSEWGRDTIYF. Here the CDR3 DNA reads TGTGCCAGCAGTGAATGGGGGCGAGACACCATATATTTT.

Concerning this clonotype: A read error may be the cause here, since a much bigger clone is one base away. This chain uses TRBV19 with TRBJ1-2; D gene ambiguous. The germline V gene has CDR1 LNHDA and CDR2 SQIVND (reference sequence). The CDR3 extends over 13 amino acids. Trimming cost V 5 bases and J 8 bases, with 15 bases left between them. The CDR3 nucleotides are TGTGCCAGTAGTGTCAGCCGAATCGCCGGCTACACCTTC. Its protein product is CASSVSRIAGYTF.